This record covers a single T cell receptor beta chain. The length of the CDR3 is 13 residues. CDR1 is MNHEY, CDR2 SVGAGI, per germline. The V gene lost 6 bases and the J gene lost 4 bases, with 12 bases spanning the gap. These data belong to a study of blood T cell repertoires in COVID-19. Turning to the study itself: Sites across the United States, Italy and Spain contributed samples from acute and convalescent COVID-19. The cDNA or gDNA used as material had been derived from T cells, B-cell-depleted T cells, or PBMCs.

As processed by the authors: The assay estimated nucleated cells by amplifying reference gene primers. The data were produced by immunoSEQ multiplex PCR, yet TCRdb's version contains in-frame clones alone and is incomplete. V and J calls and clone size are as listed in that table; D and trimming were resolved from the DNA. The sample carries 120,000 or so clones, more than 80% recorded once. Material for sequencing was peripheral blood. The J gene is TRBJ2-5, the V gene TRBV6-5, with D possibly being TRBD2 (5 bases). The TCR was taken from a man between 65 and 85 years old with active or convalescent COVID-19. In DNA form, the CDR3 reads TGTGCCAGCAGCCGGACTTCCGTAGAGACCCAGTACTTC. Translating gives CASSRTSVETQYF.